Sequencing of this TCR beta chain was carried out in a study of identical twins (dated by TCRdb to 2016 to 2017). Broadly, across the study: To test whether fetal clonotypes persist, the study used deep sequencing on TCR alpha and beta repertoires from monozygotic twins, unrelated adults of various ages, and cord blood. To rule out contamination, the twin experiments were replicated at different times with different library preparation protocols.

Preparation of the library involved 5' RACE. Sequenced on an Illumina HiSeq 2000. Template switching introduced a universal primer binding site; the final cDNA contained a unique molecular identifier, enabling accurate counting of TCR cDNA molecules. First-strand cDNA for TCR alpha and beta chains was synthesized from specific primers in the conserved constant-segment region. To control for contamination, every cDNA library carried two barcodes: a SMART-Mk sample barcode plus Illumina barcodes. TruSeq adapter sequences and Illumina sample barcodes were added in two successive PCR steps. The Illumina HiSeq platform was used with custom primers to sequence TCR alpha and beta cDNA libraries. On the authors' methods: Raw reads were processed with MiGEC to extract unique molecular identifiers, and MiXCR was used to determine CDR3 positions. Recombination models were inferred per individual with the repgenHMM and IGoR tools using an EM algorithm. Shared clonotypes were analyzed with the tcR package in R, and sharing was normalized by the product of cloneset sizes. To study raw recombination without the effects of thymic and clonal selection, out-of-frame nonproductive sequences were analyzed. TCRdb itself trimmed the public reads at Q25 with fastp, ran MiXCR and retained productive beta chains. Rows with a matching CDR3 protein are joined into one entry that keeps the most common DNA and genes. Clone size and V and J calls follow TCRdb, not the original study. This sample lists around 1.7 million distinct CDR3 sequences; less than 35% were detected once. The top ten clones comprise over 0.25% of the sample.

The paper as a whole reports these results and caveats: In monozygotic twins, recombination models systematically underestimated out-of-frame TCR alpha sharing, but the models matched the sharing seen between unrelated individuals. Fewer insertions were carried by abundant cord blood beta clonotypes, a similar but weaker trend appeared in young adult naive repertoires, and no such trend appeared in memory repertoires. Out-of-frame TCR alpha sequences shared between twins showed an excess of low generation-probability sequences compared with coincidental sharing between unrelated individuals. Because the same donors could not be followed over many years, the conclusions relied on cross-sectional statistical analysis. The excess sharing between twins in beta out-of-frame sequences was weaker because fewer shared sequences reduced the signal-to-noise ratio. Zero-insertion analyses could be partly confounded by invariant T cells such as MAIT and iNKT, though diverse VJ usage argued against such confounding for most clonotypes.

CDR1 and CDR2, looked up from the germline V gene (reference sequence), are LNHDA and SQIVND. Compared with germline, V lacks 6 bases and J lacks 4 bases; bases without a gene match: 4. The CDR3 numbers 15 residues from cysteine through phenylalanine. Only the CDR3 part of the read is kept: 45 bases, read in frame from the first base. This clonotype was detected only a few times. Its target antigen remains unknown. Base qualities are missing; no much larger clone stands one base away. Only healthy Caucasian donors were included. This chain joins TRBV19 to TRBJ2-1; 12 junctional bases match TRBD1. The sample consisted of cord blood. This TCR derives from a newborn girl in good health. The CDR3 sequence is CASRGTGGEYNEQFF. The nucleotides are TGTGCCAGTAGGGGGACAGGGGGCGAATACAATGAGCAGTTCTTC.